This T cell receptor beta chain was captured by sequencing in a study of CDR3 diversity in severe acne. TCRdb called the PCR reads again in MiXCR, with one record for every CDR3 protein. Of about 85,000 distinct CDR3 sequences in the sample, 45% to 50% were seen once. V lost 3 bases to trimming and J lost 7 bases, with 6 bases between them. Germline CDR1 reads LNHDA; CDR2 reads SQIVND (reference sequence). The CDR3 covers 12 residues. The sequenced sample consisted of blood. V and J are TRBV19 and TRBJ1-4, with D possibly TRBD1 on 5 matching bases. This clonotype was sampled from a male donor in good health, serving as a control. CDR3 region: CASSIGGEKLFF. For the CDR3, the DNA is TGTGCCAGTAGTATTGGGGGTGAAAAACTGTTTTTT. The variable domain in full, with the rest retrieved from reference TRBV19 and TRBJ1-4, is DGGITQSPKYLFRKEGQNVTLSCEQNLNHDAMYWYRQDPGQGLRLIYYSQIVNDFQKGDIAEGYSVSREKKESFPLTVTSAQKNPTAFYLCASSIGGEKLFFGSGTQLSVL.